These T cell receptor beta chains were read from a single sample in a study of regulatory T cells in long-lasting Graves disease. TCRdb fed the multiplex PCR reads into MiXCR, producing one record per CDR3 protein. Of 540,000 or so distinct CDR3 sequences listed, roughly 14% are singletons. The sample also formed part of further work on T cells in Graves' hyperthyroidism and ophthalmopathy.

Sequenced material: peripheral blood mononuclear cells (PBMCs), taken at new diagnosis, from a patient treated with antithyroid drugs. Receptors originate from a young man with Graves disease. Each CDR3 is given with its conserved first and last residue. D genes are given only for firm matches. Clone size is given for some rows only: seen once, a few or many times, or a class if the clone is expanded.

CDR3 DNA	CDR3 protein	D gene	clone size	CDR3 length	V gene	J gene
TGTGCCAGCAAGCCTAGCGGGGTACAAGAGACCCAGTACTTC	CASKPSGVQETQYF	TRBD2	many	14	TRBV6-2/TRBV6-3	TRBJ2-5
TGTGCCAGCAGAGAGATCTTGGACGGCGAGCAGTACTTC	CASREILDGEQYF	.	many	13	TRBV6-2/TRBV6-3	TRBJ2-7
TGCAGTGCTAGTGAGATGAAGAGCGGTACCTACAATGAGCAGTTCTTC	CSASEMKSGTYNEQFF	.	.	16	TRBV20-1	TRBJ2-1
TGTGCCAGCAGTCCCTCGACAGGGTGGCTTGAAAAACTGTTTTTT	CASSPSTGWLEKLFF	TRBD1	many	15	TRBV28	TRBJ1-4
TGCAGCGTTGAATTTACCGGGACAGATAGAAATGAAAAACTGTTTTTT	CSVEFTGTDRNEKLFF	TRBD1	.	16	TRBV29-1	TRBJ1-4
TGCAGTGCTAGGGAGACAGTAAACTATGGCTACACCTTC	CSARETVNYGYTF	.	.	13	TRBV20-1	TRBJ1-2
TGTGCTTCACAGGGATACTATGGCTACACCTTC	CASQGYYGYTF	.	many	11	TRBV6-1	TRBJ1-2
TGCGCCAGCAGCTTGGCGGGGGCCGGCCCGGAGACCCAGTACTTC	CASSLAGAGPETQYF	.	.	15	TRBV5-1	TRBJ2-5
TGTGCCAGCCAAGGGTCCCACGAGCAGTACTTC	CASQGSHEQYF	.	many	11	TRBV2	TRBJ2-7
TGTGCCACCAGTGTTTTCGACACCGACACAGATACGCAGTATTTT	CATSVFDTDTDTQYF	.	.	15	TRBV24-1	TRBJ2-3
TGCGCCAGCAGCTTGGAGGGACAGGGGACCTTCGGCTACACCTTC	CASSLEGQGTFGYTF	TRBD1	many	15	TRBV5-1	TRBJ1-2
TGTGCCAGCAGACACCGAGGACAGGAGAGCAATCAGCCCCAGCATTTT	CASRHRGQESNQPQHF	TRBD1	.	16	TRBV6-2/TRBV6-3	TRBJ1-5
TGTGCCTGGAGTGGTAACTACAGGGTGTCCTATGGCTACACCTTC	CAWSGNYRVSYGYTF	.	.	15	TRBV30	TRBJ1-2
TGTGCCAGTAGTAATAGCGGGGGCAGCACAGATACGCAGTATTTT	CASSNSGGSTDTQYF	TRBD2	.	15	TRBV19	TRBJ2-3
TGCAGTGCTAGTGGTGACAATGAGCAGTTCTTC	CSASGDNEQFF	.	few	11	TRBV20-1	TRBJ2-1
TGCAGTGCTCAAGGGGGGGGCGACTACAATGAGCAGTTCTTC	CSAQGGGDYNEQFF	.	.	14	TRBV20-1	TRBJ2-1
TGTGCCAGCAGCCAAGCCGGGACTAGCGGGAGAGGGACCTACAATGAGCAGTTCTTC	CASSQAGTSGRGTYNEQFF	TRBD2	few	19	TRBV3-1	TRBJ2-1
TGTGCCACCAGCAGAGATAAACGGCCGTTGAATGAAAAACTGTTTTTT	CATSRDKRPLNEKLFF	.	many	16	TRBV15	TRBJ1-4
TGCGCCAGCAGCTTGGAGACAGGGTCGACAGATACGCAGTATTTT	CASSLETGSTDTQYF	TRBD1	many	15	TRBV5-1	TRBJ2-3
TGTGCCAGCAGCGTCAACCAGGGGGCGAACGGGGAGCTGTTTTTT	CASSVNQGANGELFF	TRBD1	many	15	TRBV11-2	TRBJ2-2
TGTGCCAGCAGTTCTCGGGACACTAAGGCGGGTCGCAATCAGCCCCAGCATTTT	CASSSRDTKAGRNQPQHF	.	few	18	TRBV27	TRBJ1-5
TGTGCCGGCGGAAGTATGAACACTGAAGCTTTCTTT	CAGGSMNTEAFF	.	.	12	TRBV6-1	TRBJ1-1
TGTGCCAGCAGTTACTCGGGGAGACACACCGGGGAGCTGTTTTTT	CASSYSGRHTGELFF	.	.	15	TRBV6-2/TRBV6-3	TRBJ2-2
TGTGCCTGGAGTGTACTGCGGGAGACCTACGAGCAGTACTTC	CAWSVLRETYEQYF	TRBD2	many	14	TRBV30	TRBJ2-7
TGTGCCAGCAGTTTGCCCGGACTAGCGGGAGGGGGGAATGAGCAGTTCTTC	CASSLPGLAGGGNEQFF	TRBD2	many	17	TRBV28	TRBJ2-1
TGCGCCAGCAGCTTGACAGGGGGTGTGTCTGAAGCTTTCTTT	CASSLTGGVSEAFF	TRBD1	many	14	TRBV5-1	TRBJ1-1
TGTGCCAGCAGTCCGGACCAGGGACCGGGCGAGCAGTACTTC	CASSPDQGPGEQYF	.	many	14	TRBV12-3/TRBV12-4	TRBJ2-7
TGTGCCAGCGCCACCTCTACAGGGAAGAACACCGGGGAGCTGTTTTTT	CASATSTGKNTGELFF	.	many	16	TRBV25-1	TRBJ2-2
TGTGCCAGCTCACCCCAGAAGGAGACCCAGTACTTC	CASSPQKETQYF	.	.	12	TRBV18	TRBJ2-5
TGCGCCAGCAGCTTGGGAGTAGCGGGAGGCCAAGGTAGCGAGCAGTACTTC	CASSLGVAGGQGSEQYF	TRBD2	many	17	TRBV5-1	TRBJ2-7
TGTGCCAGCAGTGAAAGGATGCGGGCAGGGGGCAACACTGAAGCTTTCTTT	CASSERMRAGGNTEAFF	TRBD1	many	17	TRBV2	TRBJ1-1
TGTGCCAGCAGTGGGTTTGGGTACGATCAGCCCCAGCATTTT	CASSGFGYDQPQHF	.	many	14	TRBV2	TRBJ1-5
TGTGCCAGCACGGGCCTCCCGGATCATACGCAGTATTTT	CASTGLPDHTQYF	.	many	13	TRBV16	TRBJ2-3
TGTGCCAGCAGCACCGGGACCACCCTAGAGGATACGCAGTATTTT	CASSTGTTLEDTQYF	.	many	15	TRBV9	TRBJ2-3
TGTGCCAGCAGCCACGCCAATGAGCAGTTCTTC	CASSHANEQFF	.	few	11	TRBV14	TRBJ2-1
TGCAGTGCTAGAGATTCAAGGAATGACAACACCATATATTTT	CSARDSRNDNTIYF	.	many	14	TRBV20-1	TRBJ1-3
TGTGCCAGCAGTCCCGACAGGGGATACCAAGAGACCCAGTACTTC	CASSPDRGYQETQYF	TRBD1	few	15	TRBV6-1	TRBJ2-5
TGTGCCAGTAGTACCCTGGGGCAGCCCCAGCATTTT	CASSTLGQPQHF	.	few	12	TRBV19	TRBJ1-5
TGTGCCAGCAAGAGGGGTATGGACTATGGCTACACCTTC	CASKRGMDYGYTF	.	many	13	TRBV12-3/TRBV12-4	TRBJ1-2
TGCAGTGTGGCGGACAGGGATAACACCGGGGAGCTGTTTTTT	CSVADRDNTGELFF	TRBD1	many	14	TRBV20-1	TRBJ2-2
TGTGCCAGCAGCTACACAACGGGAGCTGGAGAGACCCAGTACTTC	CASSYTTGAGETQYF	.	many	15	TRBV7-2	TRBJ2-5
TGCGCCAGCAGCACGGACAGGGACTATGGCTACACCTTC	CASSTDRDYGYTF	TRBD1	few	13	TRBV5-1	TRBJ1-2
TGTGCCAGCAGCTTGAGGGCCTCCGAGCAGTACTTC	CASSLRASEQYF	.	many	12	TRBV5-1	TRBJ2-7
TGTGCCAGCAGCTTCCAGGTTGGATATGGCGAGCAGTACTTC	CASSFQVGYGEQYF	.	many	14	TRBV7-9	TRBJ2-7
TGTGCCAGCAGGGAGCTAGCGTTGGTACTCTACGAGCAGTACTTC	CASRELALVLYEQYF	.	many	15	TRBV2	TRBJ2-7
TGCAGCGTTGCTAGGGTCGCTGAAGCTTTCTTT	CSVARVAEAFF	.	many	11	TRBV29-1	TRBJ1-1
TGCAGTGCTATCTCAGGGGCAGTCGGTTCACCCCTCCACTTT	CSAISGAVGSPLHF	.	many	14	TRBV20-1	TRBJ1-6
TGTGCCAGCAGCTTAGAAGGGACTAGCGGGAAGTACGAGCAGTACTTC	CASSLEGTSGKYEQYF	TRBD2	many	16	TRBV7-9	TRBJ2-7